Listed here are 28 T cell receptor beta chains from one sample, sequenced in a study of blood T cell repertoires in COVID-19. Using immunoSEQ multiplex PCR, the repertoire was profiled, and TCRdb retains in-frame clones only, with some absent. The sample includes fewer than 300,000 clones, 85% to 90% of them seen just once. Sequenced input: peripheral blood. The receptors here all came from a human donor in a cohort sampled during active COVID-19.

This clone appeared a few times. The gene calls are TRBV28 and TRBJ2-7, with TRBD1 as a possible D gene (6 bases). This CDR3 comprises 13 residues. V dropped 6 bases and J dropped 5 bases, with 14 bases sitting between them. Germline V gene data show CDR1 as MDHEN and CDR2 as SYDVKM. CDR3 protein: CASRDSSIHEQYF. CDR3 nucleotide sequence: TGTGCCAGCAGGGACAGCTCCATACACGAGCAGTACTTC.

The genes are TRBV21-1 and TRBJ2-1; TRBD1 is the table's D call and was not checked against the DNA. TRBV21-1 is marked as a pseudogene. The CDR3 sequence is 18 residues long. The CDR3 nucleotides are TGTTCGATTTCCCCAGCTAAACCACAGGGGGCGCGGCACAATGAGCAGTTCTTC. Translating gives CSISPAKPQGARHNEQFF.

This chain connects TRBV28 to TRBJ1-5; a possible D gene is TRBD1 (5 bases). CDR1 and CDR2 from the germline V gene are MDHEN and SYDVKM. The CDR3 has 14 residues. V was cut by 2 bases and J by 2 bases, with 7 bases left in between. The CDR3 sequence: CASSLTQGNQPQHF. The CDR3 DNA reads TGTGCCAGCAGTTTAACACAGGGCAATCAGCCCCAGCATTTT.

Concerning this clone itself: Other DNA sequences of this sample code for an identical CDR3. The chain couples TRBV28 to TRBJ1-3; D uncertain. Germline values: CDR1 MDHEN, CDR2 SYDVKM. V was cut by 2 bases and J by 0 bases, with 5 bases left in between. CDR3 length: 14 amino acids. The CDR3 DNA reads as TGTGCCAGCAGTTTACAGAACTCTGGAAACACCATATATTTT. Translating gives CASSLQNSGNTIYF.

This chain joins TRBV19 and TRBJ1-5; D call uncertain. Germline loops: CDR1 LNHDA, CDR2 SQIVND (reference sequence). The CDR3 has 18 amino acids. V was trimmed by 3 bases and J by 0 bases, leaving 18 bases between them. Written as DNA, the CDR3 is TGTGCCAGTAGTATTTTTTTGGCAGGCAGAAATAGCAATCAGCCCCAGCATTTT. It codes for CASSIFLAGRNSNQPQHF.

The V call is TRBV5-1, the J call TRBJ2-7; D may be TRBD1 (6 bases). This CDR3 contains 14 residues. V gave up 2 bases and J gave up 4 bases, with 13 bases separating them. Germline assignment: CDR1 SGHRS and CDR2 YFSETQ. DNA of the CDR3: TGCGCCAGCAGCTTTGGTGACCAGGGGTACGAGCAGTACTTC. Amino acid sequence: CASSFGDQGYEQYF.

The chain links TRBV11-2 to TRBJ1-1; D unclear. V was shortened by 3 bases and J by 7 bases, with 12 bases between the two germline ends. The CDR3 runs to 13 residues. CDR1 is SGHAT and CDR2 is FQNNGV in the germline V gene. The CDR3: CASSLGSGNEAFF. CDR3 in DNA: TGTGCCAGCAGCTTGGGCTCGGGGAATGAAGCTTTCTTT.

This clone was recorded many times. V gene TRBV3-1 (or the pseudogene TRBV3-2) combines with J gene TRBJ1-3; D is unclear. The CDR3 consists of 15 residues. Germline V gene lookup returns CDR1 LGHDT and CDR2 YNNKEL (reference sequence). Between the trimmed V and J ends, which lost 4 bases and 2 bases, there was a span of 12 bases. This chain's CDR3 is CASSPSQSPGNTIYF. DNA of the CDR3: TGTGCCAGCAGCCCCTCCCAGTCACCTGGAAACACCATATATTTT.

The chain has TRBV28 and TRBJ2-7; TRBD2 is a possible D gene (6 bases). CDR3 size: 14 residues. Trimming left V 6 bases short and J 7 bases short, with 19 bases between. The germline CDR1 and CDR2 sequences are MDHEN and SYDVKM. CDR3 amino acids: CASSLGGNTWEQYF. The CDR3 nucleotides are TGTGCCAGCAGCCTTGGCGGGAATACGTGGGAGCAGTACTTC.

Details on this clone: This specimen includes other DNA sequences encoding the same CDR3. This rearrangement joins TRBV6-5 to TRBJ1-5; no reliable D call. Germline V lookup: CDR1 MNHEY, CDR2 SVGAGI. The CDR3 is 15 residues long. Between the trimmed V and J ends, which lost 0 bases and 2 bases, there was a span of 8 bases. CDR3 sequence: CASSYSKQGNQPQHF. The CDR3 nucleotides are TGTGCCAGCAGTTACTCGAAGCAGGGCAATCAGCCCCAGCATTTT.

The V call is TRBV12-3 or TRBV12-4, the J call TRBJ2-1; D uncertain. V lost 4 bases and J 7 bases, leaving 11 bases between the germline ends. The CDR3 has 13 residues. The CDR3 loop reads CASSSARWNEQFF. In DNA form, the CDR3 reads TGTGCCAGCAGTTCCGCACGGTGGAATGAGCAGTTCTTC.

This clone was found a few times. The J gene is TRBJ2-1, the V gene TRBV3-1 (or the pseudogene TRBV3-2), with 7 bases that match TRBD1. The V gene end was trimmed by 9 bases and the J gene end by 4 bases; junction bases not matched to a gene: 6. Germline CDR1 and CDR2: LGHDT and YNNKEL (reference sequence). This CDR3 is built from 13 residues. CDR3 in DNA: TGTGCCAGGCAGGGACAGATATACAATGAGCAGTTCTTC. Its protein product is CARQGQIYNEQFF.

The rearrangement joins TRBV25-1 to TRBJ1-4; D remains unclear. The V gene lost 2 bases and the J gene lost 5 bases, with 15 bases spanning the gap. Germline assignment: CDR1 MGHDK and CDR2 SYGVNS. This CDR3 has 16 residues. The CDR3 DNA sequence: TGTGCCAGCAGTGAAGGTTTTCAGGCGGGGAATGAAAAACTGTTTTTT. Its translation: CASSEGFQAGNEKLFF.

This chain joins TRBV19 and TRBJ2-2, with D unclear. CDR3 length: 14 amino acids. CDR1 LNHDA and CDR2 SQIVND come from the germline V gene (reference sequence). V shed 3 bases and J shed 4 bases, with 9 bases lying between them. The CDR3 DNA reads as TGTGCCAGTAGTATCCAAGCGTCCACCGGGGAGCTGTTTTTT. It specifies CASSIQASTGELFF.

The J gene is TRBJ2-5, the V gene TRBV5-1; weak D call: TRBD2 (6 bases). V lost 2 bases, J lost 4 bases, and 12 bases lay in between. Germline V gene data show CDR1 as SGHRS and CDR2 as YFSETQ. The CDR3 sequence is 14 residues long. This CDR3 reads CASSFTPRGETQYF. The CDR3 coding sequence is TGCGCCAGCAGCTTTACTCCGCGGGGAGAGACCCAGTACTTC.

Only one count was recorded for this clone. The chain has TRBV27 and TRBJ2-3; D might be TRBD2 (5 bases). With 2 bases removed from V and 7 bases from J, the gap between germline ends came to 19 bases. Germline V gene data show CDR1 as MNHEY and CDR2 as SMNVEV (reference sequence). CDR3 length: 16 residues. This CDR3 is CASSLLREPTKNTQYF. As DNA, the CDR3 is TGTGCCAGCAGTTTACTCCGGGAACCCACCAAAAATACGCAGTATTTT.

The chain recombines TRBV4-1 with TRBJ2-5, with D unclear. V gave up 1 base and J gave up 2 bases, with 5 bases separating them. The CDR3 loop spans 13 amino acids. Germline V gene lookup returns CDR1 MGHRA and CDR2 YSYEKL. The CDR3 DNA reads TGCGCCAGCAGCCAAGGCGATCAAGAGACCCAGTACTTC. This codes for CASSQGDQETQYF.

The J gene is TRBJ1-5, the V gene TRBV5-8; D perhaps matches TRBD1 (5 bases). CDR1 is SGHTS and CDR2 is YDEGEE in the germline V gene. The length of the CDR3 is 16 residues. V was cut by 4 bases and J by 4 bases, with 18 bases left in between. The CDR3 region is CASSRGSGVRNQPQHF. DNA for the CDR3: TGTGCCAGCAGCCGCGGGTCGGGGGTAAGGAATCAGCCCCAGCATTTT.

This clone has just one count. The chain links TRBV6-5 to TRBJ2-7; 7 nucleotides align to TRBD2. CDR3 length: 14 residues. J was trimmed by 3 bases and V by 2 bases; bases with no gene match: 4. Germline assignment: CDR1 MNHEY and CDR2 SVGAGI. The CDR3 DNA reads TGTGCCAGCAGTTACCTCCCGGGGGGCTACGAGCAGTACTTC. It yields the protein CASSYLPGGYEQYF.

The chain employs TRBV7-9 and TRBJ2-5; 10 nucleotides match TRBD2. The CDR3 spans 14 residues. From germline, CDR1 is SEHNR and CDR2 FQNEAQ (reference sequence). The V and J ends lost 4 bases and 12 bases, in that order; junction bases with no gene match: 11. The CDR3, as DNA: TGTGCCAGCAGCTCCGGGACTAGCGCTGCCATAAAGTACTTC. Translating it yields CASSSGTSAAIKYF. The complete variable domain, with remaining parts taken from reference TRBV7-9 and TRBJ2-5, reads DTGVSQNPRHKITKRGQNVTFRCDPISEHNRLYWYRQTLGQGPEFLTYFQNEAQLEKSRLLSDRFSAERPKGSFSTLEIQRTEQGDSAMYLCASSSGTSAAIKYFGPGTRLLVL.

The chain links TRBV7-8 to TRBJ2-1; tentative D call: TRBD2 (5 bases). V was shortened by 5 bases and J by 0 bases, with 17 bases between the two germline ends. Germline values: CDR1 SGHVS, CDR2 FQNEAQ. The CDR3 has 17 amino acids. The CDR3 DNA sequence: TGTGCCAGCAGCCTCAAGAGCGACTACAGCTCCTACAATGAGCAGTTCTTC. It yields the protein CASSLKSDYSSYNEQFF.

The chain carries TRBV6-5 and TRBJ1-2, with 10 bases lining up with TRBD1. Germline V gene lookup returns CDR1 MNHEY and CDR2 SVGAGI. The CDR3 has 14 amino acids. V lost 6 bases to trimming and J lost 4 bases; unmatched junction nucleotides: 5. DNA for the CDR3: TGTGCCAGCAGGGCGACAGGGGGCTTCTATGGCTACACCTTC. It translates to CASRATGGFYGYTF.

The CDR3 is CASSILVTVRNEQFF. DNA of the CDR3: TGTGCCAGTAGTATCCTAGTGACAGTGAGAAATGAGCAGTTCTTC. V gene TRBV19 combines with J gene TRBJ2-1; TRBD1 is a possible D gene (5 bases). Deletions cut 3 bases from V and 7 bases from J, with 16 bases between. Germline CDR1 reads LNHDA; CDR2 reads SQIVND (reference sequence). This CDR3 contains 15 residues.

V and J are TRBV10-3 and TRBJ2-1, with 10 bases that match TRBD2. The junction had 12 bases not matched to a gene; V was cut back by 3 bases and J by 7 bases. The CDR3 runs 17 residues. Per the germline V gene, CDR1 is ENHRY and CDR2 is SYGVKD. CDR3 protein: CAISEGAGGGDRNEQFF. CDR3 in DNA: TGTGCCATCAGTGAAGGAGCGGGAGGGGGGGATCGTAATGAGCAGTTCTTC.

The gene calls are TRBV7-2 and TRBJ1-1, with 7 bases aligning to TRBD1. CDR3 size: 16 residues. V was clipped by 1 base and J by 0 bases; unmatched bases: 5. The germline CDR1 and CDR2 sequences are SGHTA and FQGNSA. CDR3 in amino acids: CASSLVTGAMNTEAFF. Written as DNA, the CDR3 is TGTGCCAGCAGCTTAGTAACAGGGGCCATGAACACTGAAGCTTTCTTT. Together with reference TRBV7-2 and TRBJ1-1, the CDR3 gives the full variable domain: GAGVSQSPSNKVTEKGKDVELRCDPISGHTALYWYRQSLGQGLEFLIYFQGNSAPDKSGLPSDRFSAERTGGSVSTLTIQRTQQEDSAVYLCASSLVTGAMNTEAFFGQGTRLTVV.

The rearrangement uses TRBV2 and TRBJ1-2; D is perhaps TRBD1 (6 bases). V lost 4 bases, J lost 2 bases, and 11 bases lay in between. CDR3 length equals 14 residues. Germline CDR1 SNHLY, CDR2 FYNNEI. CDR3 sequence (DNA): TGTGCCAGCAGTGTATACAGGGAGAACTATGGCTACACCTTC. This encodes CASSVYRENYGYTF.

This chain uses TRBV15 with TRBJ2-3; possibly TRBD1 for D (5 bases). This CDR3 is 14 amino acids long. Germline CDR1 and CDR2: LNHNV and YYDKDF (reference sequence). Trimming took 1 base from V and 9 from J, leaving 14 bases between them. CDR3 sequence (DNA): TGTGCCACCAGCAGAGGCACGACAGTCCCAACGCAGTATTTT. Protein sequence: CATSRGTTVPTQYF.

About this clone itself: One junction end disagrees with the germline gene, perhaps due to a read error. CDR3 DNA: TGTGCCAGCAATGAACAGGGATCGGCCACCGGGGAGCTGTTTTTT. Its translation: CASNEQGSATGELFF. V and J are TRBV6-1 and TRBJ2-2; D might be TRBD1 (6 bases). The V gene's germline CDR1 is MNHNS and CDR2 SASEGT. The CDR3 is 15 residues long.